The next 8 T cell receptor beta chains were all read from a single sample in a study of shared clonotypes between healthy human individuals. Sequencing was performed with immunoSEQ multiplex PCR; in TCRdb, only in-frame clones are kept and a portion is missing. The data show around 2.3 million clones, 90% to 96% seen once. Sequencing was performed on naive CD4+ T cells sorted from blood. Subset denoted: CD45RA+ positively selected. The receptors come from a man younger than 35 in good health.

The CDR3 sequence is CASSGGRERGETQYF. The CDR3 DNA sequence: TGTGCCAGCAGCGGGGGGCGGGAGAGAGGCGAGACCCAGTACTTC. The chain recombines TRBV25-1 with TRBJ2-5; weak D call: TRBD2 (7 bases). Trimming shortened V by 6 bases and J by 5 bases, and 19 bases separated the two germline ends. Germline V gene data show CDR1 as MGHDK and CDR2 as SYGVNS. The CDR3 contains 15 residues. Complete variable domain (other parts from reference TRBV25-1 and TRBJ2-5): EADIYQTPRYLVIGTGKKITLECSQTMGHDKMYWYQQDPGMELHLIHYSYGVNSTEKGDLSSESTVSRIRTEHFPLTLESARPSHTSQYLCASSGGRERGETQYFGPGTRLLVL.

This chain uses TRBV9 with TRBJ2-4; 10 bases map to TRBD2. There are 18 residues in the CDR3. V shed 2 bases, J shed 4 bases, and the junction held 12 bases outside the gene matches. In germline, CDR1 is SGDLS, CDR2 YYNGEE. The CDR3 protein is CASSVLPGTSAEKNIQYF. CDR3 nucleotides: TGTGCCAGCAGCGTTTTACCTGGGACTAGCGCTGAAAAAAACATTCAGTACTTC.

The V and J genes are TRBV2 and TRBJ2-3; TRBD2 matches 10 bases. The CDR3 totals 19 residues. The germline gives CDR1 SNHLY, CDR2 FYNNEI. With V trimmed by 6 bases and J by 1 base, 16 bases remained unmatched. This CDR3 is CASRRLLAGDSKGTDTQYF. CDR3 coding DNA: TGTGCCAGCAGGAGGCTTCTAGCGGGAGATTCTAAGGGCACAGATACGCAGTATTTT.

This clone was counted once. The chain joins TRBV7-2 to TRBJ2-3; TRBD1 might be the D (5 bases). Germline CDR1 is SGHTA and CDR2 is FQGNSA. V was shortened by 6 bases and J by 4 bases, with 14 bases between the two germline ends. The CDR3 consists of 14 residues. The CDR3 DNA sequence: TGTGCCAGCAGACTCAGGGTGGTTGCAGATACGCAGTATTTT. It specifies CASRLRVVADTQYF.

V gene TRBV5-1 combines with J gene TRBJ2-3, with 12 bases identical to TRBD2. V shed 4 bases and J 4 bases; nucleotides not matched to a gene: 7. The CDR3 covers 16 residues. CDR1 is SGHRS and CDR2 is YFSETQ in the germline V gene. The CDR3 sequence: CASSRSGLAGSDTQYF. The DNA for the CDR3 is TGCGCCAGCAGCCGGAGCGGACTAGCGGGGTCAGATACGCAGTATTTT.

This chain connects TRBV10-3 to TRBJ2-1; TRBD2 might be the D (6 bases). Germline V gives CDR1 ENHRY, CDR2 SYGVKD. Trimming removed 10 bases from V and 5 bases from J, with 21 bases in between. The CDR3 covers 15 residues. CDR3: CATTSEGGNHNEQFF. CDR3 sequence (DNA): TGTGCCACCACATCGGAAGGCGGGAATCACAATGAGCAGTTCTTC.

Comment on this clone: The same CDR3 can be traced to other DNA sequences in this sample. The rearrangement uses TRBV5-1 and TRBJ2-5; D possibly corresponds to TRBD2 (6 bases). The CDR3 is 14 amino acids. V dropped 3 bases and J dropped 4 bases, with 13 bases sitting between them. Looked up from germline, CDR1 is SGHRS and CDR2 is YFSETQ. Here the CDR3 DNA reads TGCGCCAGCAGCTCGGAGGGCGGTCGAGAGACCCAGTACTTC. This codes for CASSSEGGRETQYF.

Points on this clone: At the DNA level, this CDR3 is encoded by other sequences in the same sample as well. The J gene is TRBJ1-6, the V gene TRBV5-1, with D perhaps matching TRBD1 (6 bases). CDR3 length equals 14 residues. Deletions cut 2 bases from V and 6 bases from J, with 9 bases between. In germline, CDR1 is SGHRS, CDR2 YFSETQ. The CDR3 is CASSLDRINSPLHF. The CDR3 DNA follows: TGCGCCAGCAGCTTAGACAGGATTAATTCACCCCTCCACTTT. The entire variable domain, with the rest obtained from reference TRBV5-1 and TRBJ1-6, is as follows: KAGVTQTPRYLIKTRGQQVTLSCSPISGHRSVSWYQQTPGQGLQFLFEYFSETQRNKGNFPGRFSGRQFSNSRSEMNVSTLELGDSALYLCASSLDRINSPLHFGNGTRLTVT.